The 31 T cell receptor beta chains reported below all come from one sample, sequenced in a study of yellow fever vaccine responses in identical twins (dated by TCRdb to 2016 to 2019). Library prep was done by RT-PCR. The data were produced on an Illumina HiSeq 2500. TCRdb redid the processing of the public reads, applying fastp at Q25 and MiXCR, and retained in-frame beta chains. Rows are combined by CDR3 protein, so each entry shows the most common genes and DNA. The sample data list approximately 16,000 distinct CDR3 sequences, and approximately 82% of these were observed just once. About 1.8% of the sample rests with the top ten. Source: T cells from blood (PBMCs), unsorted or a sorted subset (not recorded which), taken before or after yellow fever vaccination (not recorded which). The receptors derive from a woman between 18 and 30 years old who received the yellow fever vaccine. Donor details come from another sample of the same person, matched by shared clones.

CDR3 coding DNA: TGTGCCAGCAGTTACTCGTTCAACCCCGGGACAGGGGATAAGGGCGTACGCAATGAGCAGTTCTTC. Its translation: CASSYSFNPGTGDKGVRNEQFF. The chain is built from TRBV6-2 or TRBV6-3 and TRBJ2-1, with 10 bases lining up with TRBD1. The V gene's germline CDR1 is MNHEY and CDR2 SVGEGT. The CDR3 extends over 22 amino acids. Trimming cost V 0 bases and J 6 bases; bases outside gene matches: 23.

The CDR3 region is CSVVVNQETQYF. In nucleotides, the CDR3 is TGCAGCGTTGTTGTCAATCAAGAGACCCAGTACTTC. The chain recombines TRBV29-1 with TRBJ2-5, with D unresolved. V was shortened by 4 bases and J by 2 bases, with 8 bases between the two germline ends. CDR3 length: 12 amino acids. Per the germline V gene, CDR1 is SQVTM and CDR2 is ANQGSEA.

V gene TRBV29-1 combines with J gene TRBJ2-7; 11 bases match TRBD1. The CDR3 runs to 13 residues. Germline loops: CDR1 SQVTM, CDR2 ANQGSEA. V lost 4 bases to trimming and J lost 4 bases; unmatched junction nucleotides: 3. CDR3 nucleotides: TGCAGCGTTGTGGGGACAGGGGGTTACGAGCAGTACTTC. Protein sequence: CSVVGTGGYEQYF.

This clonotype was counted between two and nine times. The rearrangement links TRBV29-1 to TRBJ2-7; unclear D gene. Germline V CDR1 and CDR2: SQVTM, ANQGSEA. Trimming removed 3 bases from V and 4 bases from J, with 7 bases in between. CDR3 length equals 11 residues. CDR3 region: CSVDYEYEQYF. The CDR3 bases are TGCAGCGTTGATTACGAGTACGAGCAGTACTTC.

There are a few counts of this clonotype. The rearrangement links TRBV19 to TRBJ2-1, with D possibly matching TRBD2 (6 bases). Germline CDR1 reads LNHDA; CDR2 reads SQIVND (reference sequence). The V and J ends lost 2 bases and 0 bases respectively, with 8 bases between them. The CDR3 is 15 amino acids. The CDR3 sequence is CASSIRRDSYNEQFF. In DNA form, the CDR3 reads TGTGCCAGTAGTATAAGGAGGGACTCCTACAATGAGCAGTTCTTC.

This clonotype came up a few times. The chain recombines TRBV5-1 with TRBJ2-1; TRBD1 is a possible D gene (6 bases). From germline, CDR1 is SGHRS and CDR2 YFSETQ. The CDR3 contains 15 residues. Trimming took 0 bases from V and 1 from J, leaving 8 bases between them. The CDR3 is CASSLEGDSYNEQFF. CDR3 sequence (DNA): TGCGCCAGCAGCTTGGAGGGGGATTCCTACAATGAGCAGTTCTTC.

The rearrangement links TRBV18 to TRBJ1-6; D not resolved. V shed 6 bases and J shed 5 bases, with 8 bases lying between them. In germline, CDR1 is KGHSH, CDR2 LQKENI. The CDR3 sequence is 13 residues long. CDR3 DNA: TGTGCCAGCTCGGAGTTGGATAATTCACCCCTCCACTTT. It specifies CASSELDNSPLHF.

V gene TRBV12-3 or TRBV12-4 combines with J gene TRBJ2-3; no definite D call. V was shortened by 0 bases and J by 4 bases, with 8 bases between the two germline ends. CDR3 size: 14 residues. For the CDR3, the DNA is TGTGCCAGCAGTTTAGCGCTGGCGTCAGATACGCAGTATTTT. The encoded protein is CASSLALASDTQYF.

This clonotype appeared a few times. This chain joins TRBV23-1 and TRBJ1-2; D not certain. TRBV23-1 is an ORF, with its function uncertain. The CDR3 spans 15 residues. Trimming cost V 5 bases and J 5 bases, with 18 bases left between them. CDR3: CASSYRRKQLYGYTF. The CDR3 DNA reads TGCGCCAGCAGTTACCGACGGAAGCAACTTTATGGCTACACCTTC.

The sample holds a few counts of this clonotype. In nucleotides, the CDR3 is TGTGCCAGCAGTAACCCCAGCCTTGAGCAGTACTTC. It codes for CASSNPSLEQYF. This sequence joins TRBV6-2 or TRBV6-3 and TRBJ2-7; the D is unclear. Per germline, CDR1 MNHEY and CDR2 SVGEGT. This CDR3 has 12 amino acids. V gave up 5 bases and J gave up 7 bases, with 12 bases separating them.

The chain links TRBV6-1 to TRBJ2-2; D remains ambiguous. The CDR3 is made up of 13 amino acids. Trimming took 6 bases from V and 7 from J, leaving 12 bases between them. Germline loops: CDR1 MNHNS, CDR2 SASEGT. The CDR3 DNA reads TGTGCCAGCAGCCCTCGGACGATCGGGGAGCTGTTTTTT. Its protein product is CASSPRTIGELFF.

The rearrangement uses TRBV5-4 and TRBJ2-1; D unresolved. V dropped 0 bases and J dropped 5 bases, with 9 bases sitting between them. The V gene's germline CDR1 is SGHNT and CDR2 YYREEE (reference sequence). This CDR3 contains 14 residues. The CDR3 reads CASSLEVRNNEQFF. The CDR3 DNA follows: TGTGCCAGCAGCTTGGAGGTTCGGAACAATGAGCAGTTCTTC.

This CDR3 reads CASSYASGEQFF. CDR3 sequence (DNA): TGTGCCAGCAGCTATGCTAGCGGCGAGCAGTTCTTC. The genes are TRBV7-3 and TRBJ2-1, with 7 bases matching TRBD2. CDR3 length: 12 amino acids. The ends lost 4 bases at V and 10 bases at J; junction bases unmatched: 4. CDR1 and CDR2 from the germline V gene are SGHTA and FQGTGA.

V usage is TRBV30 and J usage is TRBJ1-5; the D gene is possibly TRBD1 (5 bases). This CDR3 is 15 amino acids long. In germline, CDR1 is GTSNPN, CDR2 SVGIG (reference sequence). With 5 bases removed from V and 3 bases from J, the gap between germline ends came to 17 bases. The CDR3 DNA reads TGTGCCTGGGCCCCTGCGAACAGGAACAATCAGCCCCAGCATTTT. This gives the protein CAWAPANRNNQPQHF. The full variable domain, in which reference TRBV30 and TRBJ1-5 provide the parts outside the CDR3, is SQTIHQWPATLVQPVGSPLSLECTVEGTSNPNLYWYRQAAGRGLQLLFYSVGIGQISSEVPQNLSASRPQDRQFILSSKKLLLSDSGFYLCAWAPANRNNQPQHFGDGTRLSIL.

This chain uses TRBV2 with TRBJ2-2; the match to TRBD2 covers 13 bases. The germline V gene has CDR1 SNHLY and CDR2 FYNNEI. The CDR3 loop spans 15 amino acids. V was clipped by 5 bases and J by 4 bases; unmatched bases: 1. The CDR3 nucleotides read TGTGCCAGCAGTCGGACTAGCGGGGGCACCGGGGAGCTGTTTTTT. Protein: CASSRTSGGTGELFF.

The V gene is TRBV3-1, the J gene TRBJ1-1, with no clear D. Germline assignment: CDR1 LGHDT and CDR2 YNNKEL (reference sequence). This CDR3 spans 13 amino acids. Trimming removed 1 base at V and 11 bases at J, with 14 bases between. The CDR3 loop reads CASSQALRLEAFF. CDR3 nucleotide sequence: TGTGCCAGCAGCCAAGCACTACGGCTGGAGGCTTTCTTT.

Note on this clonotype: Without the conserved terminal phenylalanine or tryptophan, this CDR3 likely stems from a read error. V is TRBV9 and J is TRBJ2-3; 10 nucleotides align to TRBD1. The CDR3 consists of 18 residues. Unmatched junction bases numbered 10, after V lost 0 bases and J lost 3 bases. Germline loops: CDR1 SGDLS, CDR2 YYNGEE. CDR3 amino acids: CASSVGMLGQGITDTQYL. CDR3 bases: TGTGCCAGCAGCGTAGGAATGTTGGGACAGGGGATTACAGATACGCAGTATCTT.

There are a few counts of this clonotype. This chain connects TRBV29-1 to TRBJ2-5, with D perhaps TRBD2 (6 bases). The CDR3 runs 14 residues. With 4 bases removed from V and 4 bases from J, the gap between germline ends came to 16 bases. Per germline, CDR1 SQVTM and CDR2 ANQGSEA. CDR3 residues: CSVVGGSVGETQYF. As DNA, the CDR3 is TGCAGCGTTGTCGGGGGTTCAGTAGGAGAGACCCAGTACTTC.

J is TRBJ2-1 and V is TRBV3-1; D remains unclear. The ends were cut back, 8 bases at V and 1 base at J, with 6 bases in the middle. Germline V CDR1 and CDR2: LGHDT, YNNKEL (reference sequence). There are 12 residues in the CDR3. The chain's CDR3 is CASGESYNEQFF. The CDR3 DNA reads TGTGCCAGCGGGGAATCCTACAATGAGCAGTTCTTC.

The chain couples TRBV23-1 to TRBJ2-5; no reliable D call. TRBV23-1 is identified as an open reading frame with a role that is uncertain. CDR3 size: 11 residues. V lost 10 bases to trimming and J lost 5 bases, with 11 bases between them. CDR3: CAKTVRETQYF. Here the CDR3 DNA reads TGCGCCAAAACAGTGCGGGAGACCCAGTACTTC.

CDR3 bases: TGCGCCAGCAGCCAAGCGTTGGGGGGAGGCACAGATACGCAGTATTTT. Amino acids: CASSQALGGGTDTQYF. The chain is built from TRBV4-3 and TRBJ2-3, with D perhaps TRBD2 (6 bases). This CDR3 has 16 residues. V lost 1 base to trimming and J lost 1 base, with 12 bases between them. The V gene's germline CDR1 is LGHNA and CDR2 YSLEER.

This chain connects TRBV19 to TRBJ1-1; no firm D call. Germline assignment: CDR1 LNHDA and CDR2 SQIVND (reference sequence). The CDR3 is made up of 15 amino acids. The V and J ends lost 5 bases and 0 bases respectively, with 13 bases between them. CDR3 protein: CASSRAGNLNTEAFF. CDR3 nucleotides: TGTGCCAGTAGTCGCGCCGGGAACCTGAACACTGAAGCTTTCTTT.

The CDR3 DNA reads TGTGCCAGCAGCTTAATGGCAGGGAGCAACTACGAGCAGTACTTC. Its protein is CASSLMAGSNYEQYF. The gene calls are TRBV7-3 and TRBJ2-7; D may match TRBD1 or TRBD2 (5 bases each). This CDR3 is built from 15 residues. V was clipped by 1 base and J by 3 bases, with 13 bases between them. Germline values: CDR1 SGHTA, CDR2 FQGTGA. Drawing the rest from reference TRBV7-3 and TRBJ2-7, the complete variable domain is GAGVSQTPSNKVTEKGKYVELRCDPISGHTALYWYRQSLGQGPEFLIYFQGTGAADDSGLPNDRFFAVRPEGSVSTLKIQRTERGDSAVYLCASSLMAGSNYEQYFGPGTRLTVT.

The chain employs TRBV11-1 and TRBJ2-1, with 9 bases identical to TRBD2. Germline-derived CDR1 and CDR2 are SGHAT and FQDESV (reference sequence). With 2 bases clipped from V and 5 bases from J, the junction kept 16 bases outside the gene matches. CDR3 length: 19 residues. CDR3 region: CASSLRKGRGLAGNNEQFF. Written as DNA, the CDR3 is TGTGCCAGCAGCTTACGAAAGGGGCGGGGGCTAGCGGGGAACAATGAGCAGTTCTTC.

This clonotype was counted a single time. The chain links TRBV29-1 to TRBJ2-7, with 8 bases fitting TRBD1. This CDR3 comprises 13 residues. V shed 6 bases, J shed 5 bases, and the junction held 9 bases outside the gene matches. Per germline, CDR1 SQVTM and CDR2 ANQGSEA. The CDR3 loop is CSVETDRANEQYF. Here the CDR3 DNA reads TGCAGCGTCGAAACGGACAGGGCCAACGAGCAGTACTTC.

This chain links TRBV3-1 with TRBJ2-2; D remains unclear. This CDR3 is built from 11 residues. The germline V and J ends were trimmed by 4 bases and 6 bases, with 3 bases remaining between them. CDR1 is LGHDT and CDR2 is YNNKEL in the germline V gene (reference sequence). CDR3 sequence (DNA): TGTGCCAGCAGCCGAGCCGGGGAGCTGTTTTTT. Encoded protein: CASSRAGELFF.

This CDR3 reads CASSHPATGMEGEQYF. CDR3 bases: TGCGCCAGCAGCCACCCAGCGACAGGGATGGAAGGGGAGCAGTACTTC. V is TRBV4-1 and J is TRBJ2-7; 7 nucleotides align to TRBD1. This CDR3 spans 16 amino acids. V lost 3 bases, J lost 7 bases, and 15 bases stayed unmatched. CDR1 and CDR2 (germline): MGHRA, YSYEKL.

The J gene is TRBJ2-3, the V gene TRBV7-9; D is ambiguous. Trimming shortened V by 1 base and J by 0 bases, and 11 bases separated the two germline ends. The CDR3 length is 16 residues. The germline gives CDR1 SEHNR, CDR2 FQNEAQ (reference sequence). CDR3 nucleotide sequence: TGTGCCAGCAGCTTAGTGGCGGCACTAAGCACAGATACGCAGTATTTT. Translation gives CASSLVAALSTDTQYF.

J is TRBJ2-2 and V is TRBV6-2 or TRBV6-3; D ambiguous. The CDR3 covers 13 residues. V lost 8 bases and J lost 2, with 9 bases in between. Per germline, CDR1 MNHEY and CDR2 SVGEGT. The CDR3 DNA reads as TGTGCCAGCCTTCAGGATAACACCGGGGAGCTGTTTTTT. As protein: CASLQDNTGELFF.

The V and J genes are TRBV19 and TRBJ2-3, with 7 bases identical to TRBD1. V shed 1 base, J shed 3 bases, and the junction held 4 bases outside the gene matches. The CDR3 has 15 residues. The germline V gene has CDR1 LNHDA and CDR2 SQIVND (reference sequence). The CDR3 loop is CASSIGGTDTDTQYF. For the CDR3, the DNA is TGTGCCAGTAGTATAGGGGGGACAGATACAGATACGCAGTATTTT.

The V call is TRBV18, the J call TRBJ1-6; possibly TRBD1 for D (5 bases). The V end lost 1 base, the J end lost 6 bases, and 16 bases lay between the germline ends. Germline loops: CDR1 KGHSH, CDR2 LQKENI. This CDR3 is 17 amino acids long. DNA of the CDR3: TGTGCCAGCTCACCACGTCAGGGTGCCCCACTTAATTCACCCCTCCACTTT. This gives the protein CASSPRQGAPLNSPLHF.